The sequence of this T cell receptor beta chain was determined in a study of human CD8 memory T cell subsets (TCRdb year 2020). For the study in its entirety: The clonal relationships among stem-like (TSTEM), progenitor exhausted-like (TPEX) and effector memory CD8+ T cell subsets were assessed by comparing the TCRbeta repertoires of these subsets. TCRbeta repertoires were obtained from TSTEM, TPEX and effector memory subsets contributed by each of over five donors. The investigation overall reported the following: Sequencing was limited to TCRbeta chains, and the repertoire comparisons were based on about 6 donors analyzed with paired t-tests and Bonferroni correction. Chao1 estimates suggested greater repertoire diversity in TSTEM than in TPEX subsets, potentially reflecting a broader range of specificities. Both stem-like subsets shared clonotypes with effector memory cells, but TSTEM and TPEX repertoires overlapped minimally, suggesting distinct antigen spectra. Normalized Shannon-Wiener diversity was similarly high in TSTEM and TPEX subsets, while effector memory subsets were less diverse by comparison.

Instrument on record: NextSeq 550. A Human TCR Profiling Kit was used to prepare UMI-labeled 5' RACE TCRbeta libraries. The same number of PCR cycles was used to prepare all TCRbeta libraries in parallel. Under the source paper's analysis protocol: Each TCRbeta library contained between about 3,000 and 18,000 functional CDR3beta clonotypes. MIGEC 1.2.9 was used for UMI extraction and consensus assembly, with a minimum of three reads required per UMI. MiXCR 3.0.3 was used to extract the in-frame CDR3beta repertoires. After each sample was downsampled to 42,000 randomly selected UMIs, diversity metrics were computed in VDJtools 1.2.1. For the top 3,000 clones of each sample pair, the repertoire overlap metrics D, R and F2 were calculated in VDJtools. The reads went through TCRdb reprocessing, and each CDR3 protein sequence gets one entry with no DNA. The V and J calls, along with clone size, are taken from TCRdb and not from the paper's own processing. The table of this sample itemizes some 10,000 distinct CDR3 sequences. 20% of the sample comes from the top ten.

In the case of this clonotype: It has no known antigen specificity.

Progenitor exhausted-like memory CD8+ T cells (TPEX) were defined as CCR7+ PD-1+ TIGIT+ early differentiated memory cells with dysfunctional, exhausted-like traits. Density gradient separation was used to isolate peripheral blood mononuclear cells from buffy coats of healthy donors. The study enriched total CD8+ T cells through negative magnetic separation using EasySep or MojoSort CD8+ T cell isolation kits. For each subset, total RNA was extracted using an RNeasy Mini Kit from duplicate vials of 150,000 sorted CD8+ T cells. PBMCs were used either fresh or after cryopreservation in fetal bovine serum containing roughly 9.1% DMSO. Fluorescence-activated cell sorting on a FACSAria III was used to sort CD8+ T cell subsets to purity. The CDR3 has 13 amino acids, counting the end cysteine and phenylalanine. The DNA is unrecorded. CDR1 and CDR2 were assigned from the germline V gene as SQVTM and ANQGSEA.

Sequencing input: CD8+ T cells from PBMCs. The clonotype comes from a human donor in good health. The chain couples TRBV29-1 to TRBJ1-2; TCRdb picks TRBD1, but there is no DNA to check that call. CDR3 loop: CSVVFQGDYGYTF.